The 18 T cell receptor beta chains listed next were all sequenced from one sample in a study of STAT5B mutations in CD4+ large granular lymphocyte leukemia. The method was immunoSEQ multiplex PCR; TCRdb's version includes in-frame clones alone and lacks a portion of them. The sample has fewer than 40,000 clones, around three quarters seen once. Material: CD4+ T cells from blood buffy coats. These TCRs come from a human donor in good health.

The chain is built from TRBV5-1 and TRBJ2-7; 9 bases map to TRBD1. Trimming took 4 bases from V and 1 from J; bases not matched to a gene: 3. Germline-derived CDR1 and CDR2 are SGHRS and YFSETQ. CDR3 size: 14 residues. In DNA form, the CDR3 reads TGCGCCAGCAGCATTGGACAGGGGTCCTACGAGCAGTACTTC. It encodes CASSIGQGSYEQYF. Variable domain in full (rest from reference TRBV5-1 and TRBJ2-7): KAGVTQTPRYLIKTRGQQVTLSCSPISGHRSVSWYQQTPGQGLQFLFEYFSETQRNKGNFPGRFSGRQFSNSRSEMNVSTLELGDSALYLCASSIGQGSYEQYFGPGTRLTVT.

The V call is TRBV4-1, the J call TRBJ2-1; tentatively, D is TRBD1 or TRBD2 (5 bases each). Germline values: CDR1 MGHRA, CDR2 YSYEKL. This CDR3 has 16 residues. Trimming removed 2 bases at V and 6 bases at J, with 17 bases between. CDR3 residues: CASSQYWDQGVNEQFF. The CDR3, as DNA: TGCGCCAGCAGCCAATATTGGGACCAGGGCGTCAATGAGCAGTTCTTC.

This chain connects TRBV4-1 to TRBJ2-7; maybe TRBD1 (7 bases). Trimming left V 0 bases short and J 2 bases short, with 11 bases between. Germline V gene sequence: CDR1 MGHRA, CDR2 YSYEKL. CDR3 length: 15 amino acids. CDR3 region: CASSQEEGAAYEQYF. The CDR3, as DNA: TGCGCCAGCAGCCAAGAGGAGGGGGCGGCCTACGAGCAGTACTTC.

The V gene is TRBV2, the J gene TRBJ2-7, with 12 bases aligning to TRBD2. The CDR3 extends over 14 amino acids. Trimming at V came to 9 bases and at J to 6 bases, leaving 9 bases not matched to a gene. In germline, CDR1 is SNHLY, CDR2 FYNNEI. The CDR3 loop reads CASTTSGSRVEQYF. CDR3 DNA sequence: TGTGCCAGTACGACTAGCGGGAGCCGGGTCGAGCAGTACTTC.

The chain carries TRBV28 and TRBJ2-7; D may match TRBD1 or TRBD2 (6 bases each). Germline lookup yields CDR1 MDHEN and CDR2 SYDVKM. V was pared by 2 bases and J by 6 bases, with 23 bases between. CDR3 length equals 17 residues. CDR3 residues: CASSLSPGALGRSEQYF. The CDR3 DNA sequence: TGTGCCAGCAGTTTAAGCCCGGGGGCGCTAGGTCGTAGCGAGCAGTACTTC.

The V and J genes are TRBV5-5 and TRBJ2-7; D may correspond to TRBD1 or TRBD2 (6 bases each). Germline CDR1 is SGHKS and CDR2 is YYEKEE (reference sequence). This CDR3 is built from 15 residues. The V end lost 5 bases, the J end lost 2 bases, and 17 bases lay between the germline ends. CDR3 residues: CASSLQGGEAYEQYF. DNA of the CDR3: TGTGCCAGCAGTTTACAGGGCGGGGAAGCCTACGAGCAGTACTTC.

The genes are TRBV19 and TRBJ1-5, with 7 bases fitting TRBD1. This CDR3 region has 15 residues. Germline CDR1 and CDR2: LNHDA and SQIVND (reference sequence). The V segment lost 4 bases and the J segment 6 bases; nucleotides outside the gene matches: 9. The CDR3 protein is CASSTSQGRSQPQHF. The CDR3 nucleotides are TGTGCCAGTAGTACGTCACAGGGGAGGTCTCAGCCCCAGCATTTT.

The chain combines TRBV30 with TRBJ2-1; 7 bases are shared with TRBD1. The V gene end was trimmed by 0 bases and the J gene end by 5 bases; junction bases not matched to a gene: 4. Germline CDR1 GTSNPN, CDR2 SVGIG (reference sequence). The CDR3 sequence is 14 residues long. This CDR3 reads CAWSVGTVNNEQFF. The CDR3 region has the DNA TGTGCCTGGAGTGTAGGGACAGTCAACAATGAGCAGTTCTTC. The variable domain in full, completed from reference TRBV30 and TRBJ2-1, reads SQTIHQWPATLVQPVGSPLSLECTVEGTSNPNLYWYRQAAGRGLQLLFYSVGIGQISSEVPQNLSASRPQDRQFILSSKKLLLSDSGFYLCAWSVGTVNNEQFFGPGTRLTVL.

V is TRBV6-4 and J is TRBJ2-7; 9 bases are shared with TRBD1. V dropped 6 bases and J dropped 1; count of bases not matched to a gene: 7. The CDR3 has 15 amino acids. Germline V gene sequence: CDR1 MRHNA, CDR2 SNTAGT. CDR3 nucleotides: TGTGCCAGCAGCCGCTCCGGGACAGGGTCCTACGAGCAGTACTTC. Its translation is CASSRSGTGSYEQYF.

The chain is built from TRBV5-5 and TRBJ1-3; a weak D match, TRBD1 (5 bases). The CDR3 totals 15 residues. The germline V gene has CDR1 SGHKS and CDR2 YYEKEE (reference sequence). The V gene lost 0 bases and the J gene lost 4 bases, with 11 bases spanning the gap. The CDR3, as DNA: TGTGCCAGCAGCTTGGAGGCAGGGCCAGGAAACACCATATATTTT. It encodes CASSLEAGPGNTIYF.

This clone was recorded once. CDR3 coding DNA: TGTGCCAGCATCGAGACGGGACTTAGAGTTGACGAGCAGTACTTC. Translated, it gives CASIETGLRVDEQYF. The chain has TRBV6-1 and TRBJ2-7; tentative D call: TRBD2 (6 bases). The germline V gene has CDR1 MNHNS and CDR2 SASEGT. V lost 7 bases and J 5 bases, leaving 21 bases between the germline ends. The CDR3 totals 15 residues.

CDR3 coding DNA: TGTGCCAGCAGTCTAACAGGGAGGTTCTCCACTGAAGCTTTCTTT. Protein: CASSLTGRFSTEAFF. This sequence joins TRBV6-5 and TRBJ1-1, with D perhaps TRBD1 (6 bases). The CDR3 loop spans 15 amino acids. V was clipped by 5 bases and J by 4 bases, with 17 bases between them. Germline CDR1 and CDR2: MNHEY and SVGAGI.

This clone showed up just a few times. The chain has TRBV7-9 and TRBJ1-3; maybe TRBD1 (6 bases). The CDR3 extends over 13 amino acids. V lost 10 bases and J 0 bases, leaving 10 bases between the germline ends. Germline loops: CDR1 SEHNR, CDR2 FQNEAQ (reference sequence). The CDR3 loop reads CAIDRSSGNTIYF. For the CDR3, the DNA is TGTGCCATCGACAGGTCCTCTGGAAACACCATATATTTT. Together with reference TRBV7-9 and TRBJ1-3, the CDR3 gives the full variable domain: DTGVSQNPRHKITKRGQNVTFRCDPISEHNRLYWYRQTLGQGPEFLTYFQNEAQLEKSRLLSDRFSAERPKGSFSTLEIQRTEQGDSAMYLCAIDRSSGNTIYFGEGSWLTVV.

In nucleotides, the CDR3 is TGTGCCTGGAGTGCCCAGGGGACAACCCAGCAGTACTTC. Translating gives CAWSAQGTTQQYF. J is TRBJ2-5 and V is TRBV30; D perhaps matches TRBD1 (6 bases). The CDR3 has 13 residues. Germline V gene sequence: CDR1 GTSNPN, CDR2 SVGIG (reference sequence). V lost 1 base to trimming and J lost 11 bases, with 17 bases between them.

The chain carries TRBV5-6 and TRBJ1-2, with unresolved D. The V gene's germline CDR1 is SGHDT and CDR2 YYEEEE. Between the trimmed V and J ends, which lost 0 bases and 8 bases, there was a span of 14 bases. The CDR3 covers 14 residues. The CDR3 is CASSLAVAMGGYTF. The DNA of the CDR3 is TGTGCCAGCAGCTTGGCCGTGGCTATGGGGGGCTACACCTTC.

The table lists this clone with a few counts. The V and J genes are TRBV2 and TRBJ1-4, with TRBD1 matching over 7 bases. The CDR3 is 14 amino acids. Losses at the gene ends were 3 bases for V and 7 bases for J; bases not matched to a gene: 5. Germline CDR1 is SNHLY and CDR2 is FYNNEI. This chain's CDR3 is CASSDDRALEKLFF. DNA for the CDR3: TGTGCCAGCAGTGACGACAGGGCTCTTGAAAAACTGTTTTTT.

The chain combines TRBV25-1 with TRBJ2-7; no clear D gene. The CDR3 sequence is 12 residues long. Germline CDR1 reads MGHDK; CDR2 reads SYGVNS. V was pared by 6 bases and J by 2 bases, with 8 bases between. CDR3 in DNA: TGTGCCAGCAGCAGTGGGACCTACGAGCAGTACTTC. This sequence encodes CASSSGTYEQYF.

CDR3 protein: CASSLSGDRGAEAFF. In DNA form, the CDR3 reads TGTGCCAGCAGCTTAAGTGGGGACAGGGGCGCTGAAGCTTTCTTT. The chain employs TRBV7-8 and TRBJ1-1, with 10 bases matching TRBD1. The CDR3 sequence is 15 residues long. Germline CDR1 and CDR2: SGHVS and FQNEAQ. J was trimmed by 6 bases and V by 2 bases; bases with no gene match: 6.